This T cell receptor (beta chain) was found in a study of T-cell memory formation after mild COVID-19. MiXCR, run by TCRdb on the 5' RACE reads, gives a single entry per CDR3 protein. The data show hundreds of thousands of distinct CDR3 sequences, with about 20% seen just once and 9% to 15% held by the top ten. This clonotype occurred once. From germline, CDR1 is KGHSH and CDR2 LQKENI. The V end was cut by 2 bases, the J end by 4 bases, with 12 bases between. The CDR3 has 15 residues. This sequence was found in an adult woman who had mild COVID-19 (a few samples of this study predate the infection). Cell type and time point are not known. Input material: PBMCs or a T cell subset sorted from them (not recorded which). The rearrangement uses TRBV18 and TRBJ2-1; the D gene could be TRBD1 or TRBD2 (6 bases each). The CDR3: CASSPVGGTYNEQFF. The CDR3 coding sequence is TGTGCCAGCTCACCAGTAGGGGGGACATACAATGAGCAGTTCTTC.